This entry lists 17 T cell receptor beta chains sequenced from one sample in a study of T cell responses to AZD1222 COVID-19 vaccine. Sequencing used immunoSEQ multiplex PCR; TCRdb keeps in-frame clones, though not all of them. Among about 210,000 clones listed, approximately 92% were seen once. Sequenced material: peripheral blood, taken on day 0 of AZD1222 vaccination. The origin of the receptors is an adult in good health.

This clone was seen a single time. The chain has TRBV28 and TRBJ2-3, with D possibly matching TRBD2 (6 bases). Germline V gene sequence: CDR1 MDHEN, CDR2 SYDVKM. Trimming cost V 6 bases and J 1 base, with 20 bases left between them. The CDR3 is 17 amino acids. DNA of the CDR3: TGTGCCAGCAGGGGTCGAAGGACGGGGGTCGGCACAGATACGCAGTATTTT. It codes for CASRGRRTGVGTDTQYF.

The V and J genes are TRBV3-1 (or the pseudogene TRBV3-2) and TRBJ2-1; tentative D call: TRBD1 (5 bases). This CDR3 has 14 residues. Trimming pared 5 bases from V and 4 bases from J, leaving 12 bases between. The germline gives CDR1 LGHDT, CDR2 YNNKEL (reference sequence). The DNA for the CDR3 is TGTGCCAGCAGCACGACAGCCGCTTACAATGAGCAGTTCTTC. Protein product: CASSTTAAYNEQFF.

The chain is built from TRBV28 and TRBJ1-1, with D unclear. CDR3 length equals 12 residues. Trimming removed 6 bases at V and 1 base at J, with 6 bases between. CDR1 and CDR2 from the germline V gene are MDHEN and SYDVKM. The CDR3: CASREGNTEAFF. The CDR3 DNA follows: TGTGCCAGCAGGGAAGGGAACACTGAAGCTTTCTTT.

Only one count was recorded for this clone. This CDR3 reads CASSEETGTFGNTIYF. The CDR3 DNA is TGTGCCAGCAGTGAAGAGACAGGGACCTTCGGAAACACCATATATTTT. The chain links TRBV2 to TRBJ1-3; 7 positions agree with TRBD1. This CDR3 contains 16 residues. J lost 4 bases, V lost 1 base, and 7 bases had no gene match. Germline V gene data show CDR1 as SNHLY and CDR2 as FYNNEI.

This chain uses TRBV10-3 with TRBJ1-1; no reliable D call. The ends were cut back, 3 bases at V and 7 bases at J, with 15 bases in the middle. Per germline, CDR1 ENHRY and CDR2 SYGVKD. There are 14 residues in the CDR3. The CDR3 DNA is TGTGCCATCAGTGATAGGGCCCGTAACCTTGAAGCTTTCTTT. Protein sequence: CAISDRARNLEAFF.

J is TRBJ1-1 and V is TRBV6-5; D is uncertain. Germline CDR1 is MNHEY and CDR2 is SVGAGI. The CDR3 spans 13 residues. The ends were cut back, 6 bases at V and 6 bases at J, with 14 bases in the middle. DNA of the CDR3: TGTGCCAGCAGCCACCTCCCTGGCGCTGAAGCTTTCTTT. Protein product: CASSHLPGAEAFF.

The chain couples TRBV7-9 to TRBJ2-3, with D unresolved. In germline, CDR1 is SEHNR, CDR2 FQNEAQ (reference sequence). The CDR3 length is 14 residues. Deletions cut 7 bases from V and 4 bases from J, with 15 bases between. The CDR3 sequence is CASTNGQASDTQYF. CDR3 DNA sequence: TGTGCCAGCACCAATGGGCAGGCCTCAGATACGCAGTATTTT. Full variable domain (outside the CDR3, taken from reference TRBV7-9 and TRBJ2-3): DTGVSQNPRHKITKRGQNVTFRCDPISEHNRLYWYRQTLGQGPEFLTYFQNEAQLEKSRLLSDRFSAERPKGSFSTLEIQRTEQGDSAMYLCASTNGQASDTQYFGPGTRLTVL.

The rearrangement joins TRBV24-1 to TRBJ1-3; D is perhaps TRBD1 (6 bases). Germline assignment: CDR1 KGHDR and CDR2 SFDVKD. V was trimmed by 4 bases and J by 7 bases, leaving 19 bases between them. This CDR3 is built from 16 residues. The CDR3 sequence: CATSEGWDTRGNTIYF. Written as DNA, the CDR3 is TGTGCCACCAGTGAGGGATGGGACACCCGGGGGAACACCATATATTTT.

J is TRBJ1-2 and V is TRBV5-6; 9 bases are a match to TRBD1. The V and J ends lost 4 bases and 2 bases, in that order; junction bases with no gene match: 3. The CDR3 spans 14 residues. CDR1 and CDR2 from the germline V gene are SGHDT and YYEEEE. CDR3 region: CASSMDRGNYGYTF. In nucleotides, the CDR3 is TGTGCCAGCAGCATGGACAGGGGAAACTATGGCTACACCTTC.

The gene calls are TRBV18 and TRBJ2-7; perhaps D is TRBD1 or TRBD2 (5 bases each). This CDR3 is built from 14 residues. Germline V gene data show CDR1 as KGHSH and CDR2 as LQKENI. V was pared by 6 bases and J by 3 bases, with 15 bases between. CDR3 sequence reads: CASSLRAGLYEQYF. DNA for the CDR3: TGTGCCAGCTCGCTGAGGGCAGGGCTCTACGAGCAGTACTTC. The full variable domain, its missing parts supplied by reference TRBV18 and TRBJ2-7, is NAGVMQNPRHLVRRRGQEARLRCSPMKGHSHVYWYRQLPEEGLKFMVYLQKENIIDESGMPKERFSAEFPKEGPSILRIQQVVRGDSAAYFCASSLRAGLYEQYFGPGTRLTVT.

The rearrangement joins TRBV5-1 to TRBJ2-5, with 12 bases aligning to TRBD2. Germline CDR1 reads SGHRS; CDR2 reads YFSETQ. Trimming cost V 0 bases and J 1 base; bases outside gene matches: 4. The CDR3 is 17 amino acids. CDR3 nucleotides: TGCGCCAGCAGCTTGGGACTAGCGGGGGACTCCCAAGAGACCCAGTACTTC. This sequence encodes CASSLGLAGDSQETQYF. Based on the CDR3 plus reference TRBV5-1 and TRBJ2-5, the full variable domain is KAGVTQTPRYLIKTRGQQVTLSCSPISGHRSVSWYQQTPGQGLQFLFEYFSETQRNKGNFPGRFSGRQFSNSRSEMNVSTLELGDSALYLCASSLGLAGDSQETQYFGPGTRLLVL.

The rearrangement uses TRBV28 and TRBJ2-7; 9 bases are a match to TRBD1. This CDR3 contains 15 residues. Germline V lookup: CDR1 MDHEN, CDR2 SYDVKM. V lost 4 bases and J lost 2; bases outside the gene matches: 6. The CDR3 region is CASSSSTGGTYEQYF. The CDR3 DNA follows: TGTGCCAGCAGTTCCTCGACAGGGGGAACCTACGAGCAGTACTTC.

The chain uses TRBV7-9 and TRBJ1-3; D unresolved. Trimming removed 5 bases at V and 2 bases at J, with 16 bases between. The CDR3 loop spans 16 amino acids. The germline gives CDR1 SEHNR, CDR2 FQNEAQ (reference sequence). The CDR3 DNA sequence: TGTGCCAGCAGCCTCGGACGACAAGCCGCTGGAAACACCATATATTTT. This codes for CASSLGRQAAGNTIYF. The full variable domain, completed using reference TRBV7-9 and TRBJ1-3, is DTGVSQNPRHKITKRGQNVTFRCDPISEHNRLYWYRQTLGQGPEFLTYFQNEAQLEKSRLLSDRFSAERPKGSFSTLEIQRTEQGDSAMYLCASSLGRQAAGNTIYFGEGSWLTVV.

This rearrangement joins TRBV6-4 to TRBJ2-3, with 10 bases fitting TRBD2. V lost 6 bases and J lost 3; bases outside the gene matches: 6. This CDR3 region has 15 residues. Germline CDR1 and CDR2: MRHNA and SNTAGT. CDR3 in amino acids: CASSPSGGATDTQYF. DNA for the CDR3: TGTGCCAGCAGCCCCAGCGGGGGGGCAACAGATACGCAGTATTTT.

This rearrangement joins TRBV3-1 (or the pseudogene TRBV3-2) to TRBJ2-5; D remains unclear. CDR1 is LGHDT and CDR2 is YNNKEL in the germline V gene (reference sequence). V was shortened by 5 bases and J by 4 bases, with 5 bases between the two germline ends. CDR3 length: 11 residues. DNA of the CDR3: TGTGCCAGCAGCAACCGAGAGACCCAGTACTTC. This encodes CASSNRETQYF.

This chain connects TRBV5-8 to TRBJ1-5, with TRBD1 identical over 9 bases. CDR1 and CDR2 from the germline V gene are SGHTS and YDEGEE. This CDR3 is 15 amino acids long. After removal of 0 bases from V and 9 bases from J, the junction contained 7 bases not matched to a gene. The CDR3 is CASSLEGGTGTPQHF. CDR3 coding DNA: TGTGCCAGCAGCTTGGAGGGCGGGACAGGGACGCCCCAGCATTTT.

The chain uses TRBV6-5 and TRBJ2-3, with D hard to call. Germline V CDR1 and CDR2: MNHEY, SVGAGI. This CDR3 comprises 13 residues. V was pared by 0 bases and J by 2 bases, with 3 bases between. The CDR3 DNA is TGTGCCAGCAGTTACTCGTCCACAGATACGCAGTATTTT. Its protein is CASSYSSTDTQYF.